This TCR beta chain stems from a study of cytomegalovirus exposure and HLA in healthy donors. The study, taken as a whole, reports: Being productive about 90% or about 30% of the time was typical of most TCR beta V segments in an earlier analysis. Cytomegalovirus-associated status was assigned to some 180 TCR beta chains. Immune exposure information available was restricted to CMV serostatus. A link between a missense DCLRE1C variant and TCR beta V- and J-gene trimming emerged from a later analysis.

Concerning this clone: Its antigen is not known.

Primers for the PCR totalled 60 Vbeta and 13 Jbeta. Assay used: immunoSEQ multiplex PCR; TCRdb lists only in-frame clones, some missing. The repertoire consists of more than 85,000 clones, with 70% to 80% occurring once and the leading ten covering around 5%. Germline CDR1 reads GTSNPN; CDR2 reads SVGIG (reference sequence). This CDR3 contains 14 residues. The V and J ends lost 3 bases and 5 bases respectively, with 16 bases between them. The receptor was isolated from a woman between 18 and 29 years old in good health and CMV-seropositive. Material for sequencing was PBMCs. The chain is built from TRBV30 and TRBJ2-5; possibly TRBD2 for D (6 bases). In nucleotides, the CDR3 is TGTGCCTGGAGGGCGCGGGGTGGGATGGAGACCCAGTACTTC. Translating it yields CAWRARGGMETQYF.